This entry is about one TCR beta chain. What it recognizes is unknown. Following a re-call of the 5' RACE reads, TCRdb has one entry per CDR3 protein and lacks DNA. In all, the sample yields 500,000 to 700,000 distinct CDR3 sequences. This entry belongs to a study of T cells expressing NK-cell markers. Study findings and constraints: In several donors, dominant CD3+CD56+NKG2C+ clonotypes ranked among the top 10 CD8+ clonotypes.

This CDR3 has 14 amino acids. V gene TRBV12-3 or TRBV12-4 combines with J gene TRBJ2-7; TCRdb selects TRBD1, and the lack of DNA leaves this call unchecked. The sequenced sample was blood T cells: a sorted CD56 or NKG2C T cell subset, CD4+ or CD8+ T cells, or bulk PBMC T cells (not recorded which). The sequence came from a man between 18 and 35 years old in good health. The CDR3 here is CASSLGEGIHEQYF.